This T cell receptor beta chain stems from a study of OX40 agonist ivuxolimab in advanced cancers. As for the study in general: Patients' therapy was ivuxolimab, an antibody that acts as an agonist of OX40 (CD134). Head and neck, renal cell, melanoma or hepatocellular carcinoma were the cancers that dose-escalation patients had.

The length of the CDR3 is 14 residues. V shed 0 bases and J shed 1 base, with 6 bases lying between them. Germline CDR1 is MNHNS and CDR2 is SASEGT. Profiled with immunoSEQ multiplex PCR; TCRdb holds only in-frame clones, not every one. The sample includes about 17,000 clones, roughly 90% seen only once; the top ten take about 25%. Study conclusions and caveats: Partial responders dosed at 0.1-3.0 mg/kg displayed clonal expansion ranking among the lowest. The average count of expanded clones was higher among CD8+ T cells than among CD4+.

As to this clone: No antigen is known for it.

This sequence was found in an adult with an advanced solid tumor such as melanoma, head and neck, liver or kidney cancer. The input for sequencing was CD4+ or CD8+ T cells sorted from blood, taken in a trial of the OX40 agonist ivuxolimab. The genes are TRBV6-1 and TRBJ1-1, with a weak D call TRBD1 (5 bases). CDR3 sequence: CASSEAGANTEAFF. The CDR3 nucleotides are TGTGCCAGCAGTGAAGCTGGGGCGAACACTGAAGCTTTCTTT.